Below are 10 T cell receptor beta chains sequenced from a single sample in a study of OX40 agonist ivuxolimab in advanced cancers. Assay: immunoSEQ multiplex PCR; the TCRdb copy retains only in-frame clones and omits some. This table has 85,000 or so clones, approximately 83% appearing once. Sequencing was performed on CD4+ or CD8+ T cells sorted from blood, taken in a trial of the OX40 agonist ivuxolimab. Source of these receptors: an adult with an advanced solid tumor such as melanoma, head and neck, liver or kidney cancer.

The genes are TRBV6-6 and TRBJ2-5, with D unresolved. The germline gives CDR1 MNHNY, CDR2 SVGAGI (reference sequence). Trimming took off 2 bases at V and 4 bases at J, with 11 bases between the two ends. The CDR3 is 14 residues long. The CDR3 DNA sequence: TGTGCCAGCAGTTACACGTCAAGTGGAGAGACCCAGTACTTC. Translation gives CASSYTSSGETQYF.

The V gene is TRBV6-1, the J gene TRBJ1-6; 9 bases are a match to TRBD1. The CDR3 consists of 14 residues. Germline values: CDR1 MNHNS, CDR2 SASEGT. The trim removed 7 bases at V and 7 bases at J, leaving 5 bases unmatched. The CDR3 region has the DNA TGTGCCAGCATGTGGGACAGGGAGAATTCACCCCTCCACTTT. It codes for CASMWDRENSPLHF.

The sample holds one count of this clone. The gene calls are TRBV19 and TRBJ2-7, with 9 bases fitting TRBD1. V shed 5 bases and J 6 bases; nucleotides not matched to a gene: 8. The CDR3 consists of 14 residues. Germline V CDR1 and CDR2: LNHDA, SQIVND (reference sequence). In DNA, the CDR3 is TGTGCCAGTAGTGAGATGACAGGGGGAGTCGAGCAGTACTTC. Translating it yields CASSEMTGGVEQYF.

J is TRBJ2-3 and V is TRBV7-3; 14 bases line up with TRBD2. Trimming removed 4 bases from V and 3 bases from J; junction bases left unmatched: 3. The CDR3 is 16 residues long. Germline CDR1 SGHTA, CDR2 FQGTGA. The CDR3 DNA reads as TGTGCCAGCAGCTATGGACTAGCGGGGGGTACAGATACGCAGTATTTT. Protein product: CASSYGLAGGTDTQYF.

V and J are TRBV4-3 and TRBJ1-4; D perhaps matches TRBD1 (6 bases). V was pared by 1 base and J by 7 bases, with 19 bases between. Germline V lookup: CDR1 LGHNA, CDR2 YSLEER. The CDR3 has 17 residues. CDR3 in amino acids: CASSQAIHGGRPEKLFF. CDR3 DNA sequence: TGCGCCAGCAGCCAAGCCATCCACGGGGGGCGCCCTGAAAAACTGTTTTTT.

The chain links TRBV28 to TRBJ1-2; D is uncertain. The CDR3 runs to 13 residues. Germline-derived CDR1 and CDR2 are MDHEN and SYDVKM. V gave up 3 bases and J gave up 8 bases, with 13 bases separating them. DNA for the CDR3: TGTGCCAGCAGTTTGGACCGCCTCGAGGGCTACACCTTC. Protein: CASSLDRLEGYTF.

The rearrangement links TRBV5-4 to TRBJ1-2, with 9 bases that match TRBD1. The CDR3 is 15 amino acids. Per the germline V gene, CDR1 is SGHNT and CDR2 is YYREEE (reference sequence). The V and J ends lost 4 bases and 3 bases, in that order; junction bases with no gene match: 7. The CDR3 spells CASSEGQGSYYGYTF. CDR3 coding DNA: TGTGCCAGCAGCGAGGGACAGGGTTCCTACTATGGCTACACCTTC. The full variable domain, rest sourced from reference TRBV5-4 and TRBJ1-2, is ETGVTQSPTHLIKTRGQQVTLRCSSQSGHNTVSWYQQALGQGPQFIFQYYREEENGRGNFPPRFSGLQFPNYSSELNVNALELDDSALYLCASSEGQGSYYGYTFGSGTRLTVV.

The chain links TRBV4-1 to TRBJ2-1, with 10 bases aligning to TRBD1. The germline V gene encodes CDR1 MGHRA and CDR2 YSYEKL. V shed 3 bases and J 7 bases; nucleotides not matched to a gene: 9. The CDR3 is 16 residues long. The CDR3 sequence is CASSQNPGQGWNEQFF. The CDR3, as DNA: TGCGCCAGCAGCCAGAATCCGGGACAGGGGTGGAATGAGCAGTTCTTC.

This chain uses TRBV2 with TRBJ1-4, with D possibly being TRBD1 (6 bases). Trimming left V 8 bases short and J 5 bases short, with 9 bases between. This CDR3 region has 12 residues. Looked up from germline, CDR1 is SNHLY and CDR2 is FYNNEI. The DNA of the CDR3 is TGTGCCAGCGGGGGCAGGAATGAAAAACTGTTTTTT. This codes for CASGGRNEKLFF.

This clone showed up just a few times. The CDR3 DNA reads TGTGCCAGCAGCTACATAGGTAGCGCAGATACGCAGTATTTT. It translates to CASSYIGSADTQYF. This chain uses TRBV28 with TRBJ2-3; perhaps TRBD2 as D (5 bases). V dropped 6 bases and J dropped 4 bases, with 14 bases sitting between them. In germline, CDR1 is MDHEN, CDR2 SYDVKM. CDR3 size: 14 residues.